This record looks at one T cell receptor (beta chain) sequence and its context. Its antigen is still unknown. This specimen comes from a study of a mutant IDH1 vaccine in newly diagnosed glioma. Study at large: Patients' prior therapy spanned radiotherapy, temozolomide, or both; most underwent both. Visit V12 was scheduled at week 35 and visit V13 at week 47.

Time point noted: week 35, safety follow-up. Every single dose of the vaccine, 300 ug of mutant IDH1 20-mer peptide, came with topical imiquimod. Patients underwent eight vaccinations, which took place in weeks 1, 3, 5, 7, 11, 15, 19 and 23. The CDR3 is 16 residues long. Germline CDR1 reads LGHNA; CDR2 reads YNFKEQ. The ends were cut back, 5 bases at V and 5 bases at J, with 20 bases in the middle. Using immunoSEQ multiplex PCR, the repertoire was profiled, and TCRdb retains in-frame clones only, with some absent. The table has 65,000 to 85,000 clones, approximately 86% seen once; the top ten hold 2% to 2.5%.

The TCR comes from a man aged 25-45 years with glioma. The chain recombines TRBV4-2 with TRBJ2-3, with D tentatively TRBD1 or TRBD2 (7 bases each). This sample comprised PBMCs, obtained from a glioma patient whose treatment included an IDH1 peptide vaccine. In DNA form, the CDR3 reads TGTGCCAGCAGCTATCAGAGGGGGCCGGGAGGAGATACGCAGTATTTT. This encodes CASSYQRGPGGDTQYF.